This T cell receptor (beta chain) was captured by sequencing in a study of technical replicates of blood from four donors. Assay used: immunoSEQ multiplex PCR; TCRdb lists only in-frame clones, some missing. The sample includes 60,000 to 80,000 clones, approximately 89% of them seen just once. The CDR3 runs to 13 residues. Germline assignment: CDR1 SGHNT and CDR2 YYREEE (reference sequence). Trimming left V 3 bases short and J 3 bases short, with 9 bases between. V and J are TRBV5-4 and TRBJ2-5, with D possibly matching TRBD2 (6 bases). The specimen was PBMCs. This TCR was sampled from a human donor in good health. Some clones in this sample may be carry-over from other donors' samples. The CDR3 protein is CASSYWGEETQYF. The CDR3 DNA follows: TGTGCCAGCAGCTATTGGGGGGAAGAGACCCAGTACTTC.